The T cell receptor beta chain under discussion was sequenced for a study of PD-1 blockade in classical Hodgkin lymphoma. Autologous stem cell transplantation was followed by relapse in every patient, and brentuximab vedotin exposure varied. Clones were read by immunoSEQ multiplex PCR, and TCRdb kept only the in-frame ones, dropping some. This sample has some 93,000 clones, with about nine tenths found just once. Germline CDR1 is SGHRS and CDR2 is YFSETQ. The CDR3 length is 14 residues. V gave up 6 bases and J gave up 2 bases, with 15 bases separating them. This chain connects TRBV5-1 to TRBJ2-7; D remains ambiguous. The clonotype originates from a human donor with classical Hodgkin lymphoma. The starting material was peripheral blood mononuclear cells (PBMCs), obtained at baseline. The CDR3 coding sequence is TGCGCCAGCAATTTGTTGGACGGACCCTACGAGCAGTACTTC. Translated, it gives CASNLLDGPYEQYF.